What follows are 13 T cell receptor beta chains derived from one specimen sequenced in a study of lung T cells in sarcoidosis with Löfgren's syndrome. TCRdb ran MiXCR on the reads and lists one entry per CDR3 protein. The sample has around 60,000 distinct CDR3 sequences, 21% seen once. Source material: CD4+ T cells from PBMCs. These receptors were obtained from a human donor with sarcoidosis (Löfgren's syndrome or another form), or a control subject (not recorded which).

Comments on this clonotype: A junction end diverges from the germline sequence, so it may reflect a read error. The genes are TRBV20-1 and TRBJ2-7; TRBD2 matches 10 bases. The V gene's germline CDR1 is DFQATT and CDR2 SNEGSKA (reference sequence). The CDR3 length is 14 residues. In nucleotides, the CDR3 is TGCAGTGCTAGCTCTAGCGGGGGAACCTACGGGCAGTACTTT. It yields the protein CSASSSGGTYGQYF.

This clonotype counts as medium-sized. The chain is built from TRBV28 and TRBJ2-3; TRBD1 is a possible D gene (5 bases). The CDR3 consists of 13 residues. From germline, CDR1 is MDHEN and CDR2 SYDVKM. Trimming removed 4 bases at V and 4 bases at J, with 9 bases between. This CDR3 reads CASSSLGPDTQYF. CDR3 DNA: TGTGCCAGCAGTTCCCTGGGGCCAGATACGCAGTATTTT.

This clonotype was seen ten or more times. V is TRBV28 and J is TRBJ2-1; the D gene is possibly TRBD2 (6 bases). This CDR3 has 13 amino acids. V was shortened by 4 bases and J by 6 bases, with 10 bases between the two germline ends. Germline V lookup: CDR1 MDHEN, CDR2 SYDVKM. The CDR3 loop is CASSSLAVNEQFF. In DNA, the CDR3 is TGTGCCAGCAGTTCACTAGCAGTCAATGAGCAGTTCTTC.

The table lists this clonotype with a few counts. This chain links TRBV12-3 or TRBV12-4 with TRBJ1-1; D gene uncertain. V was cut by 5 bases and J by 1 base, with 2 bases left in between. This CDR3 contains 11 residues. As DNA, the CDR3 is TGTGCCAGCAGTACGAACACTGAAGCTTTCTTT. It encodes CASSTNTEAFF.

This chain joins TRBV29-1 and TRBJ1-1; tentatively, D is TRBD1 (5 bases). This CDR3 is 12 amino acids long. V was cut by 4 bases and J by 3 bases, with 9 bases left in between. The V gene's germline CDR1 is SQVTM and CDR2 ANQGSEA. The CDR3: CSVARGDTEAFF. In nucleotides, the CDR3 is TGCAGCGTTGCCCGGGGGGACACTGAAGCTTTCTTT.

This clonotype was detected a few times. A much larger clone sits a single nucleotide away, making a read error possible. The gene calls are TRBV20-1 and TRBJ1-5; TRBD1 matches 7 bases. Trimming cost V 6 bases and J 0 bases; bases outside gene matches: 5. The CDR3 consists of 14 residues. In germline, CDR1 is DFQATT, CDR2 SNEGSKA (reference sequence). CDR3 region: CSAARTGSNQPQHF. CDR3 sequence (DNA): TGCAGTGCAGCCCGGACAGGTAGCAATCAGCCCCAGCATTTT.

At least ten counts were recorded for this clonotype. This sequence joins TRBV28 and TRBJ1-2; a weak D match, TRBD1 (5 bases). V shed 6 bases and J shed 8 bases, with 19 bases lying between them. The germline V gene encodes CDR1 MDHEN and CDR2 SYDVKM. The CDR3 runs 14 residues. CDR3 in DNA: TGTGCCAGCAGCCCAGACCAGGGCGATGGGGGCTACACCTTC. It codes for CASSPDQGDGGYTF.

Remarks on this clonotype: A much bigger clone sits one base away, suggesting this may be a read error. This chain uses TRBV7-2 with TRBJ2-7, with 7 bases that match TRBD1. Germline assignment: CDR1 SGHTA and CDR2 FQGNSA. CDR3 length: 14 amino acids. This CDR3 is CASSLKGASDEQHF. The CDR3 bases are TGTGCCAGCAGCTTAAAGGGGGCGTCGGACGAGCAGCACTTC.

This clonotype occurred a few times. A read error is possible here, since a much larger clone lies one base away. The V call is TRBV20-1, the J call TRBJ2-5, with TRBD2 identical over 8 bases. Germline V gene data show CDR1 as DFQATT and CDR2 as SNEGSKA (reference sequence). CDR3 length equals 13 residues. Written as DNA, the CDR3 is TGCAGTGCACTAGCGGAAACCCAAGGGACCCAGTACTTC. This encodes CSALAETQGTQYF.

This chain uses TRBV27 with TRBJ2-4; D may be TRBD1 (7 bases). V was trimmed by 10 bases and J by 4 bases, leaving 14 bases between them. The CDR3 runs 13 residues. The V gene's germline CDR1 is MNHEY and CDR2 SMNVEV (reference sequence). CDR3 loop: CATRGVGKNIQYF. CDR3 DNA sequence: TGTGCCACCAGGGGGGTGGGGAAAAACATTCAGTACTTC.

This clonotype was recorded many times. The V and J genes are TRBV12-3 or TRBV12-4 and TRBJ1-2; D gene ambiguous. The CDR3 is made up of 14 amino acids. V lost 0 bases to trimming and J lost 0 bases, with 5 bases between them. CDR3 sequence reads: CASSLAEANYGYTF. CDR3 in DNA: TGTGCCAGCAGTTTAGCAGAAGCTAACTATGGCTACACCTTC.

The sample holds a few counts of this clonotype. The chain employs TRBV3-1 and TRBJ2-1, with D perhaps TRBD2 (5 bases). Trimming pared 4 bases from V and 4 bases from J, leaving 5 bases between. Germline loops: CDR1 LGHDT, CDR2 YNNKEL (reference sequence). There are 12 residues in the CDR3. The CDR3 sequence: CASSRGYNEQFF. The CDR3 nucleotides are TGTGCCAGCAGCCGAGGGTACAATGAGCAGTTCTTC.

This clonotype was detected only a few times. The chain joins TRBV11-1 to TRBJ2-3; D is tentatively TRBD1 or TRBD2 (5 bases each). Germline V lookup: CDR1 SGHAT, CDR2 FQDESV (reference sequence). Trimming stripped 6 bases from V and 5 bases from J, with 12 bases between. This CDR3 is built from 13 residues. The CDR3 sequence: CASRLGVGDTQYF. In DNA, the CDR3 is TGTGCCAGCAGGCTGGGGGTTGGAGATACGCAGTATTTT.